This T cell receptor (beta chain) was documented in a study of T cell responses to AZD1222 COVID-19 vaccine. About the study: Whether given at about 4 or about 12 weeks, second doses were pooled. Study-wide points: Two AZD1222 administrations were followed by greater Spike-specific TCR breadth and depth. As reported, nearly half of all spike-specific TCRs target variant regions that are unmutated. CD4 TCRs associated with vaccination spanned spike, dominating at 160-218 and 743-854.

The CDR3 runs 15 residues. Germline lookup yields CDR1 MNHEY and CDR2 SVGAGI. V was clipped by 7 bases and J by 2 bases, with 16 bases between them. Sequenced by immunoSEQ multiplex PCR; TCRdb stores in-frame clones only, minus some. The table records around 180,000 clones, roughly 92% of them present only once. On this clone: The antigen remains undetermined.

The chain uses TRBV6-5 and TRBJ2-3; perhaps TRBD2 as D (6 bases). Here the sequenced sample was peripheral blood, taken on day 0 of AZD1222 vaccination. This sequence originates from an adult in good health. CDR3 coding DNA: TGTGCCAGCACTAAGTTCCGGGGGTTCACAGATACGCAGTATTTT. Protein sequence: CASTKFRGFTDTQYF.